The sequence of this T cell receptor beta chain was determined in a study of T cells after yellow fever vaccination. Study in general: Preparing low-cell-number fractions relied on SMART-Seq v4 Ultra Low Input.

Conversion of TCR transcripts into cDNA relied on 5'RACE template switching, which added a universal primer site and UMIs. One entry per CDR3 protein, called by TCRdb with MiXCR from the 5' RACE reads. The data hold 250,000 or so distinct CDR3 sequences, with approximately 3.6% observed a single time. This clonotype was counted ten times or more. Antigen: not known. Trimming removed 3 bases at V and 7 bases at J, with 15 bases between. The CDR3 has 15 residues. Per germline, CDR1 MNHNS and CDR2 SASEGT. Study outcomes and limitations: The study found a weaker secondary response that peaked faster, day 5 versus 15.

This specimen consisted of PBMCs, obtained 15 days after the yellow fever booster vaccination. This receptor was taken from a young man who received the YFV17D yellow fever vaccine. The rearrangement links TRBV6-1 to TRBJ2-2, with unresolved D. The CDR3 is CASSDGWLSLGELFF. The CDR3 bases are TGTGCCAGCAGTGATGGTTGGCTCAGTCTCGGGGAGCTGTTTTTT.